The 22 T cell receptor beta chains given below trace back to one sample, sequenced in a study of shared clonotypes between healthy human individuals. Profiling relied on immunoSEQ multiplex PCR, and the TCRdb table lists in-frame clones only, not all of them. The data show 850,000 to 1,200,000 clones, with around 75% seen just once and about 1.5% held by the top ten. Sequenced: memory CD4+ T cells sorted from blood. Subset specified: CD45RA-negative fraction. The receptors derive from a man between 18 and 29 years old in good health.

This chain uses TRBV5-1 with TRBJ1-2; no clear D. The CDR3 is 13 residues long. The V gene lost 3 bases and the J gene lost 1 base, with 7 bases spanning the gap. The germline V gene encodes CDR1 SGHRS and CDR2 YFSETQ. CDR3 loop: CASSSTYNYGYTF. In DNA, the CDR3 is TGCGCCAGCAGCTCAACATATAACTATGGCTACACCTTC.

The chain carries TRBV4-1 and TRBJ1-1, with D perhaps TRBD1 (5 bases). V lost 6 bases, J lost 0 bases, and 23 bases lay in between. Looked up from germline, CDR1 is MGHRA and CDR2 is YSYEKL. The CDR3 is 18 residues long. CDR3 protein: CASRTKSISREMNTEAFF. CDR3 DNA: TGCGCCAGCAGGACCAAGAGCATATCCAGGGAGATGAACACTGAAGCTTTCTTT.

This chain uses TRBV5-1 with TRBJ1-2; D might be TRBD1 (6 bases). V lost 1 base, J lost 5 bases, and 12 bases lay in between. The CDR3 runs 14 residues. Germline CDR1 SGHRS, CDR2 YFSETQ. DNA for the CDR3: TGCGCCAGCAGCTTGTTTCCAGGGGAGTATGGCTACACCTTC. Amino acid sequence: CASSLFPGEYGYTF. The whole variable domain, remainder taken from reference TRBV5-1 and TRBJ1-2, is KAGVTQTPRYLIKTRGQQVTLSCSPISGHRSVSWYQQTPGQGLQFLFEYFSETQRNKGNFPGRFSGRQFSNSRSEMNVSTLELGDSALYLCASSLFPGEYGYTFGSGTRLTVV.

The V and J genes are TRBV6-5 and TRBJ2-7; 10 bases align to TRBD2. Germline V gene sequence: CDR1 MNHEY, CDR2 SVGAGI. The CDR3 runs to 15 residues. Trimming took 6 bases from V and 1 from J; bases not matched to a gene: 6. CDR3 in amino acids: CASRARTSGSYEQYF. CDR3 in DNA: TGTGCCAGCAGAGCGAGGACTAGCGGATCCTACGAGCAGTACTTC.

The chain links TRBV5-1 to TRBJ2-1; 7 bases match TRBD2. The CDR3 sequence is 15 residues long. CDR1 SGHRS and CDR2 YFSETQ come from the germline V gene. V shed 1 base, J shed 8 bases, and the junction held 9 bases outside the gene matches. CDR3 region: CASSLNGGGGYEQFF. The CDR3 bases are TGCGCCAGCAGCTTGAACGGCGGGGGAGGCTATGAGCAGTTCTTC.

This chain uses TRBV19 with TRBJ1-5; D uncertain. The germline gives CDR1 LNHDA, CDR2 SQIVND (reference sequence). This CDR3 is built from 12 residues. V was cut by 10 bases and J by 7 bases, with 14 bases left in between. CDR3 protein: CATGWVGQPQHF. The CDR3 DNA sequence: TGTGCCACCGGTTGGGTGGGACAGCCCCAGCATTTT.

Points on this clone: The junction shows a germline mismatch at one end, possibly a read error. This chain joins TRBV7-7 and TRBJ2-2; D is unresolved. This CDR3 is 13 amino acids long. The germline CDR1 and CDR2 sequences are SSHAT and FNYEAQ (reference sequence). CDR3 amino acids: CASSLTRTGELFF. As DNA, the CDR3 is TGTGCTAGCAGCTTAACGCGGACCGGGGAGCTGTTTTTT.

This CDR3 is CASSPNRGEQYF. In DNA form, the CDR3 reads TGTGCCAGCAGCCCTAACCGCGGCGAGCAGTACTTC. The gene calls are TRBV28 and TRBJ2-7; D ambiguous. Trimming removed 6 bases at V and 6 bases at J, with 12 bases between. The CDR3 runs 12 residues. From germline, CDR1 is MDHEN and CDR2 SYDVKM.

J is TRBJ2-7 and V is TRBV2; 14 positions match TRBD2. V dropped 7 bases and J dropped 5; count of bases not matched to a gene: 7. Germline V lookup: CDR1 SNHLY, CDR2 FYNNEI. The CDR3 is 15 residues long. CDR3 sequence: CASINPTSGRDEQYF. CDR3 nucleotides: TGTGCCAGCATCAACCCGACTAGCGGGAGGGACGAGCAGTACTTC.

The V call is TRBV7-2, the J call TRBJ1-1; D remains ambiguous. CDR3 length equals 11 residues. Germline V gene lookup returns CDR1 SGHTA and CDR2 FQGNSA. The ends were cut back, 8 bases at V and 1 base at J, with 5 bases in the middle. CDR3 protein: CASDRNTEAFF. The CDR3 DNA follows: TGTGCCAGCGATAGGAACACTGAAGCTTTCTTT.

This clone showed up just a few times. V gene TRBV7-2 combines with J gene TRBJ1-5; unclear D gene. Per the germline V gene, CDR1 is SGHTA and CDR2 is FQGNSA. CDR3 length equals 14 residues. Deletions cut 2 bases from V and 5 bases from J, with 10 bases between. As DNA, the CDR3 is TGTGCCAGCAGCTTAATGGCAATCGATCAGCCCCAGCATTTT. Protein sequence: CASSLMAIDQPQHF.

J is TRBJ2-1 and V is TRBV7-2; 10 nucleotides line up with TRBD2. The length of the CDR3 is 15 residues. CDR1 and CDR2 (germline): SGHTA, FQGNSA. V was clipped by 4 bases and J by 12 bases; unmatched bases: 12. The chain's CDR3 is CASSSPSGGPVGQFF. The DNA of the CDR3 is TGTGCCAGCAGCTCACCTAGCGGGGGACCAGTAGGGCAGTTCTTC. The variable domain in full, completed from reference TRBV7-2 and TRBJ2-1, reads GAGVSQSPSNKVTEKGKDVELRCDPISGHTALYWYRQSLGQGLEFLIYFQGNSAPDKSGLPSDRFSAERTGGSVSTLTIQRTQQEDSAVYLCASSSPSGGPVGQFFGPGTRLTVL.

As concerns this clone: Other nucleotide sequences from this sample produce the same CDR3. The V gene is TRBV5-6, the J gene TRBJ2-3, with D possibly TRBD2 on 5 matching bases. The CDR3 totals 14 residues. The V gene lost 2 bases and the J gene lost 0 bases, with 7 bases spanning the gap. CDR1 is SGHDT, CDR2 YYEEEE, per germline. The CDR3 loop is CASSLTGSTDTQYF. In DNA, the CDR3 is TGTGCCAGCAGCTTAACGGGGAGCACAGATACGCAGTATTTT.

The chain joins TRBV5-6 to TRBJ1-6, with TRBD1 identical over 7 bases. This CDR3 comprises 14 residues. V lost 0 bases, J lost 9 bases, and 3 bases stayed unmatched. The germline V gene encodes CDR1 SGHDT and CDR2 YYEEEE. For the CDR3, the DNA is TGTGCCAGCAGCTTGGAACAGGGGCGTTCACCCCTCCACTTT. Translating it yields CASSLEQGRSPLHF.

The V call is TRBV7-2, the J call TRBJ1-2, with D uncertain. The germline CDR1 and CDR2 sequences are SGHTA and FQGNSA. There are 13 residues in the CDR3. V lost 4 bases and J 4 bases, leaving 10 bases between the germline ends. CDR3 protein: CASSSQVGYGYTF. Written as DNA, the CDR3 is TGTGCCAGCAGCTCCCAGGTTGGCTATGGCTACACCTTC.

V usage is TRBV7-2 and J usage is TRBJ2-3, with 12 positions matching TRBD2. Germline CDR1 is SGHTA and CDR2 is FQGNSA. Trimming removed 5 bases from V and 2 bases from J; junction bases left unmatched: 5. The CDR3 runs 16 residues. The CDR3: CASSPGTSGYTDTQYF. CDR3 in DNA: TGTGCCAGCAGCCCAGGGACTAGCGGGTACACAGATACGCAGTATTTT.

About this clone itself: Other DNA sequences in the same sample also yield this CDR3. V usage is TRBV5-5 and J usage is TRBJ1-2; a possible D gene is TRBD1 (6 bases). CDR1 is SGHKS, CDR2 YYEKEE, per germline (reference sequence). The CDR3 spans 13 residues. Between the trimmed V and J ends, which lost 4 bases and 2 bases, there was a span of 9 bases. CDR3 region: CASSPDRNYGYTF. DNA of the CDR3: TGTGCCAGCAGCCCGGACAGAAACTATGGCTACACCTTC.

This chain uses TRBV5-6 with TRBJ1-4; 7 positions agree with TRBD1. With 1 base clipped from V and 2 bases from J, the junction kept 5 bases outside the gene matches. This CDR3 has 16 amino acids. Germline V gives CDR1 SGHDT, CDR2 YYEEEE. Here the CDR3 reads CASSLTYRGTNEKLFF. CDR3 DNA sequence: TGTGCCAGCAGCTTGACCTACAGGGGTACTAATGAAAAACTGTTTTTT.

The table lists this clone with a few counts. Other DNA variants within this sample encode the same CDR3. The rearrangement uses TRBV6-1 and TRBJ1-5, with no clear D. Germline V CDR1 and CDR2: MNHNS, SASEGT. Between the trimmed V and J ends, which lost 7 bases and 0 bases, there was a span of 7 bases. There are 13 residues in the CDR3. CDR3 amino acids: CASTENSNQPQHF. Written as DNA, the CDR3 is TGTGCCAGCACAGAGAATAGCAATCAGCCCCAGCATTTT.

The gene calls are TRBV28 and TRBJ2-7, with D perhaps TRBD1 or TRBD2 (5 bases each). CDR3 size: 14 residues. Germline CDR1 MDHEN, CDR2 SYDVKM. V was trimmed by 6 bases and J by 4 bases, leaving 16 bases between them. CDR3 sequence reads: CASSRGRDRYEQYF. The CDR3 region has the DNA TGTGCCAGCAGCCGCGGCAGGGACCGTTACGAGCAGTACTTC. Complete variable domain (other parts from reference TRBV28 and TRBJ2-7): DVKVTQSSRYLVKRTGEKVFLECVQDMDHENMFWYRQDPGLGLRLIYFSYDVKMKEKGDIPEGYSVSREKKERFSLILESASTNQTSMYLCASSRGRDRYEQYFGPGTRLTVT.

In this sample, this clone turned up a few times. CDR3 in DNA: TGTGCCATCAGCCCCGCGGGACAAGAGACCCAGTACTTC. Encoded protein: CAISPAGQETQYF. The chain carries TRBV10-3 and TRBJ2-5; D might be TRBD2 (6 bases). The CDR3 consists of 13 residues. V was cut by 6 bases and J by 2 bases, with 10 bases left in between. CDR1 and CDR2 from the germline V gene are ENHRY and SYGVKD.

The chain links TRBV6-6 to TRBJ2-1; D is unresolved. The germline gives CDR1 MNHNY, CDR2 SVGAGI (reference sequence). The length of the CDR3 is 14 residues. V lost 0 bases and J 4 bases, leaving 7 bases between the germline ends. In DNA, the CDR3 is TGTGCCAGCAGTTACTCGACCGCTTACAATGAGCAGTTCTTC. It codes for CASSYSTAYNEQFF.